What follows are 4 T cell receptor beta chains derived from one specimen sequenced in a study of T cells in Graves' hyperthyroidism and ophthalmopathy. RNA transcripts yielded amplified TCR beta CDR3 regions. The primer set for the first-round RT-PCR of the TCR CDR3 was HTBI. TCRdb passed the multiplex PCR reads through MiXCR, listing each CDR3 protein once. The sample shows about 260,000 distinct CDR3 sequences, less than 20% of them seen only once. Sequenced: blood. All receptors come from a woman aged 18-29 years with Graves' ophthalmopathy.

This clonotype turned up a few times. This chain joins TRBV5-5 and TRBJ1-6; 9 bases match TRBD1. The germline CDR1 and CDR2 sequences are SGHKS and YYEKEE (reference sequence). The CDR3 is 14 residues long. V was clipped by 4 bases and J by 10 bases; unmatched bases: 6. Here the CDR3 DNA reads TGTGCCAGCAGCATCCGGGACAGGGAATCACCCCTCCACTTT. It translates to CASSIRDRESPLHF.

This clonotype occurred once. This CDR3 reads CASSRTSGDDGTDTQYF. CDR3 nucleotides: TGTGCCAGCAGCCGGACTAGCGGGGATGATGGCACAGATACGCAGTATTTT. The V call is TRBV28, the J call TRBJ2-3; 12 nucleotides line up with TRBD2. V was clipped by 6 bases and J by 1 base; unmatched bases: 8. CDR1 and CDR2 from the germline V gene are MDHEN and SYDVKM. CDR3 length: 17 residues. Supplemented by reference TRBV28 and TRBJ2-3, the full variable domain reads DVKVTQSSRYLVKRTGEKVFLECVQDMDHENMFWYRQDPGLGLRLIYFSYDVKMKEKGDIPEGYSVSREKKERFSLILESASTNQTSMYLCASSRTSGDDGTDTQYFGPGTRLTVL.

This clonotype was seen ten or more times. The rearrangement uses TRBV7-2 and TRBJ2-7, with 8 bases identical to TRBD2. Per germline, CDR1 SGHTA and CDR2 FQGNSA. The CDR3 is 14 residues long. Trimming removed 8 bases from V and 4 bases from J; junction bases left unmatched: 10. In nucleotides, the CDR3 is TGTGCCAGCCGGACGGCAGCGGGAGTTTACGAGCAGTACTTC. It yields the protein CASRTAAGVYEQYF.

This sequence joins TRBV25-1 and TRBJ2-5; D is ambiguous. This CDR3 spans 15 amino acids. Germline V lookup: CDR1 MGHDK, CDR2 SYGVNS. The ends were cut back, 1 base at V and 2 bases at J, with 11 bases in the middle. CDR3 loop: CASSEFRSRQETQYF. In nucleotides, the CDR3 is TGTGCCAGCAGTGAATTCAGGTCAAGACAAGAGACCCAGTACTTC.